Listed below are T cell receptor beta chains from one sample, sequenced in a study of cytomegalovirus exposure and HLA in healthy donors. The protocol was immunoSEQ multiplex PCR, while the TCRdb copy is restricted to in-frame clones and leaves out a portion. The sample consists of approximately 150,000 clones, roughly 80% of them appearing once. Material: PBMCs. Receptor source: a man aged 18 to 30 in good health and CMV-seropositive. CDR3s include the opening cysteine and the closing phenylalanine or tryptophan. Fields, in order: J gene, clone size, CDR3 length, D gene, V gene, CDR3 DNA, CDR3 protein. D genes are given only for firm matches. Some rows have no size entry. The others give once, few or many, or a class for an expanded clone.

TRBJ2-2	-	16	TRBD2	TRBV6-1	TGTGCCAGCAGTGATAGGGCGGGGGACCCCACCGGGGAGCTGTTTTTT	CASSDRAGDPTGELFF
TRBJ2-5	-	15	TRBD1	TRBV28	TGTGCCAGCAGCCCCGGGACAGCTAACAAAGAGACCCAGTACTTC	CASSPGTANKETQYF
TRBJ1-1	-	12	TRBD1	TRBV27	TGTGCCAGCAGTGATCAGGGGGCGGGTGCTTTCTTT	CASSDQGAGAFF
TRBJ2-7	-	13	-	TRBV28	TGTGCCAGCAGTTTCTCTGGGGCGGACGAGCAGTACTTC	CASSFSGADEQYF
TRBJ2-7	many	14	-	TRBV13	TGTGCCAGCAGCTTATCCGGGAGCTCCTACGAGCAGTACTTC	CASSLSGSSYEQYF
TRBJ1-1	-	14	TRBD1	TRBV5-4	TGTGCCAGCAGCCATGGACAGGGTAACACTGAAGCTTTCTTT	CASSHGQGNTEAFF
TRBJ2-1	-	16	TRBD2	TRBV7-9	TGTGCCAGCAGCTTCCCCGTAGCGGGAGGGCGGGTCGAGCAGTTCTTC	CASSFPVAGGRVEQFF
TRBJ1-5	-	17	TRBD1	TRBV18	TGTGCCAGCTCACCGCAAGCCGGGACAGGACTCGGGGGGCCCCAGCATTTT	CASSPQAGTGLGGPQHF
TRBJ2-7	few	15	TRBD1	TRBV7-2	TGTGCCAGCAGCTTAGTGAGGACAGGGCCCTACGAGCAGTACTTC	CASSLVRTGPYEQYF
TRBJ2-1	-	18	TRBD2	TRBV30	TGTGCCTGGACTCCCCCTTGGGCTAGCGGGCTCGTGGGGAATGAGCAGTTCTTC	CAWTPPWASGLVGNEQFF
TRBJ1-1	once	14	TRBD1	TRBV7-2	TGTGCCAGCAGCTATACAGGGGGCAACACTGAAGCTTTCTTT	CASSYTGGNTEAFF
TRBJ2-7	once	14	-	TRBV28	TGTGCCAGCAGAGGGACAGCGGGCTCCTACGAGCAGTACTTC	CASRGTAGSYEQYF
TRBJ2-5	-	14	TRBD1	TRBV2	TGTGCCAGCAGTAAACAGGGGGCGCGGGAGACCCAGTACTTC	CASSKQGARETQYF
TRBJ1-4	-	17	-	TRBV11-2	TGTGCCAGCAGCACTCGAACCACAGGGAGTGCGAGCAAAAAACTGTTTTTT	CASSTRTTGSASKKLFF
TRBJ1-1	-	15	TRBD1	TRBV2	TGTGCCAGCAGTCCAAGGACAGGGGGGTTCACTGAAGCTTTCTTT	CASSPRTGGFTEAFF
TRBJ2-1	once	17	TRBD1	TRBV29-1	TGCAGCGTTGAAGACACCGGGACAGGGGAATCCTACAATGAGCAGTTCTTC	CSVEDTGTGESYNEQFF
TRBJ2-2	-	15	-	TRBV29-1	TGCAGCGTTGAAGATCCAAGGGAGCGCACCGGGGAGCTGTTTTTT	CSVEDPRERTGELFF